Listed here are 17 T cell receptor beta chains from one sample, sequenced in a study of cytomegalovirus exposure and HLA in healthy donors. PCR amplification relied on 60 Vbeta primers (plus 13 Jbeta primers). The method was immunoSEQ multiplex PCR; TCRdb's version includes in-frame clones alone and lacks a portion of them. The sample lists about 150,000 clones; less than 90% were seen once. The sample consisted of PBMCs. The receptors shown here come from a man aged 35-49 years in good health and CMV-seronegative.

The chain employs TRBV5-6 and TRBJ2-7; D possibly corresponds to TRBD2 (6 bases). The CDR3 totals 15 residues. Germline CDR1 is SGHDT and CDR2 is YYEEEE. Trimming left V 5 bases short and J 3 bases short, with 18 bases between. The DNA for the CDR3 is TGTGCCAGCAGTCCGGACCGTGGGGGGTTCTACGAGCAGTACTTC. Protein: CASSPDRGGFYEQYF.

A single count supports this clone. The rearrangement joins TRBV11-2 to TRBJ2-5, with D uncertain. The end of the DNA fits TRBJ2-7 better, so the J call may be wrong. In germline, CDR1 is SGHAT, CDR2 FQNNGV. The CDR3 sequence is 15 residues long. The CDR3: CASSLARSRTYEQYF. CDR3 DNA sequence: TGTGCCAGCAGCTTAGCTAGAAGTCGTACCTACGAGCAGTACTTC.

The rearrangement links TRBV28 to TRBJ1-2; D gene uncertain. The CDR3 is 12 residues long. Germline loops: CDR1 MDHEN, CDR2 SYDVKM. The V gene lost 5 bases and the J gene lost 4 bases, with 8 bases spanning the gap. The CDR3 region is CASSQMFYGYTF. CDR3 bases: TGTGCCAGCAGTCAAATGTTCTATGGCTACACCTTC.

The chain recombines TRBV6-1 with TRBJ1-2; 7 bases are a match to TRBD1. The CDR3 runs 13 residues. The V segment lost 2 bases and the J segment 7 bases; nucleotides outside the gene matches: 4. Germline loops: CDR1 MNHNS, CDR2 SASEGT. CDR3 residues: CASSESGGSGYTF. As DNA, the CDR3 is TGTGCCAGCAGTGAATCAGGGGGATCTGGCTACACCTTC.

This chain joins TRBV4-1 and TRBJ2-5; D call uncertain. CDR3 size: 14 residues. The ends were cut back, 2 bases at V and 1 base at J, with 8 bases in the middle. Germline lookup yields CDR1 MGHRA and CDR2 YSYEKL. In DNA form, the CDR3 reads TGCGCCAGCAGCCAAAGCCACTCCCAAGAGACCCAGTACTTC. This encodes CASSQSHSQETQYF.

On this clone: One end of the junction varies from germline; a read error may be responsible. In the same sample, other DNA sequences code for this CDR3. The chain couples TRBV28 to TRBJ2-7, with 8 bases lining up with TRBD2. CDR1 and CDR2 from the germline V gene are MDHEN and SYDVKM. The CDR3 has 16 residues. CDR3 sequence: CASSSPGLGSSYEQYF. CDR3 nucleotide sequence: TGTGCCAGTAGTTCTCCGGGACTAGGGAGCTCCTACGAGCAGTACTTC.

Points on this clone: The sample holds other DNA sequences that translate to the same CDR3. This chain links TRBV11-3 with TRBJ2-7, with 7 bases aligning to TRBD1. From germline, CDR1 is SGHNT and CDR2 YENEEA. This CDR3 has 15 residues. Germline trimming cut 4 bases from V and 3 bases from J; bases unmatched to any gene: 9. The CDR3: CASSYEGAGYYEQYF. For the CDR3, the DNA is TGTGCCAGCAGCTACGAGGGGGCTGGCTACTACGAGCAGTACTTC.

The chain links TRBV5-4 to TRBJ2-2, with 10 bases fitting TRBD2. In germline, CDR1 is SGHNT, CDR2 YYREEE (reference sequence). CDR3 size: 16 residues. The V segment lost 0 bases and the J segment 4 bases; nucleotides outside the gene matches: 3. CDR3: CASSLDASGGTGELFF. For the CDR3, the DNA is TGTGCCAGCAGCTTGGATGCTAGCGGGGGCACCGGGGAGCTGTTTTTT.

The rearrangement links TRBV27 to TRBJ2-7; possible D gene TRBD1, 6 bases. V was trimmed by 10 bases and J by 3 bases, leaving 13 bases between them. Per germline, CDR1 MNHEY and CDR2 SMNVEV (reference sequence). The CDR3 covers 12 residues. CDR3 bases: TGTGCCACCCGGGACACCTACTACGAGCAGTACTTC. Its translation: CATRDTYYEQYF.

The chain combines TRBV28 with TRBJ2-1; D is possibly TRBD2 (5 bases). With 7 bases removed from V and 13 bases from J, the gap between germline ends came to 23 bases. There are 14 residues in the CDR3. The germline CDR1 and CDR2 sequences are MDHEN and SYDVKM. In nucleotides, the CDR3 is TGTGCCAGCACCACCTACATGGGCGCGGGTTTTCAGTTCTTC. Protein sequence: CASTTYMGAGFQFF.

The CDR3 region has the DNA TGTGCCAGCAGTTGGACAGGGGAAGAGACCCAGTACTTC. Its translation is CASSWTGEETQYF. This sequence joins TRBV27 and TRBJ2-5; 9 bases line up with TRBD1. The V gene's germline CDR1 is MNHEY and CDR2 SMNVEV (reference sequence). The CDR3 totals 13 residues. The V segment lost 4 bases and the J segment 3 bases; nucleotides outside the gene matches: 0.

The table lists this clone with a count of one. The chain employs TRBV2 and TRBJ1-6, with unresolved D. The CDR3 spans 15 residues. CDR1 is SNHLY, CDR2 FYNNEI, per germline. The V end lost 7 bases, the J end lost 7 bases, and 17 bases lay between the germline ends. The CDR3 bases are TGTGCCAGCATTCAAGGGCCAGGACTCAATTCACCCCTCCACTTT. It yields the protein CASIQGPGLNSPLHF.

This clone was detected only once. This CDR3 reads CASSPPVRVGEQYF. The CDR3 region has the DNA TGTGCCAGCAGCCCCCCGGTCAGGGTTGGCGAGCAGTACTTC. The chain links TRBV7-9 to TRBJ2-7; weak D call: TRBD1 (5 bases). V was trimmed by 5 bases and J by 6 bases, leaving 17 bases between them. The CDR3 spans 14 residues. The V gene's germline CDR1 is SEHNR and CDR2 FQNEAQ (reference sequence). The full variable domain, its missing parts supplied by reference TRBV7-9 and TRBJ2-7, is DTGVSQNPRHKITKRGQNVTFRCDPISEHNRLYWYRQTLGQGPEFLTYFQNEAQLEKSRLLSDRFSAERPKGSFSTLEIQRTEQGDSAMYLCASSPPVRVGEQYFGPGTRLTVT.

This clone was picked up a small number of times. The CDR3 sequence is CAISESGQLSGANVLTF. CDR3 nucleotides: TGTGCCATCAGTGAGTCGGGACAACTCTCTGGGGCCAACGTCCTGACTTTC. The chain is built from TRBV10-3 and TRBJ2-6; D is perhaps TRBD1 (6 bases). V was pared by 0 bases and J by 0 bases, with 9 bases between. This CDR3 is built from 17 residues. The germline gives CDR1 ENHRY, CDR2 SYGVKD.

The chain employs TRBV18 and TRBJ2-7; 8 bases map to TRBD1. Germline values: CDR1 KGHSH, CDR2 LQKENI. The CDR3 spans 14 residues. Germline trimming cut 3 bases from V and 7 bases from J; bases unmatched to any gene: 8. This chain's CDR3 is CASSPNRGDVEQYF. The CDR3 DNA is TGTGCCAGCTCACCCAACAGGGGGGATGTGGAGCAGTACTTC.

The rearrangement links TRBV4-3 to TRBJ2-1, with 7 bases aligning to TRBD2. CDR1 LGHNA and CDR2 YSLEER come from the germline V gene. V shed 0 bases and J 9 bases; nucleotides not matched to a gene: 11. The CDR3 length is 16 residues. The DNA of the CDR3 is TGCGCCAGCAGCCAAGATTGGCGGGATGGGGGGGGTGAGCAGTTCTTC. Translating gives CASSQDWRDGGGEQFF.

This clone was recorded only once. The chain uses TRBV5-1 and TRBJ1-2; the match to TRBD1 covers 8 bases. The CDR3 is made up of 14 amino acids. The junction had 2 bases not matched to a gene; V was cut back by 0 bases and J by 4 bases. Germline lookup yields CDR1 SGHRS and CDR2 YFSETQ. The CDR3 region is CASSLEDRAYGYTF. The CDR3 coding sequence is TGCGCCAGCAGCTTGGAGGACAGGGCCTATGGCTACACCTTC.